A single sample is the source of the 21 T cell receptor beta chains below, sequenced in a study of shared clonotypes between healthy human individuals. Clones were sequenced by immunoSEQ multiplex PCR, and TCRdb holds only the in-frame ones, with some missing. The data contain about half a million clones, roughly 78% of them singletons. Sequencing was done on a sample of PBMCs. These receptors were collected from a middle-aged woman in good health. Some clones in this sample may be carry-over from other donors' samples.

As for this clone: An end of the junction does not agree with germline; a read error may underlie this. The chain recombines TRBV28 with TRBJ1-1; D is undetermined. Germline V gene sequence: CDR1 MDHEN, CDR2 SYDVKM. This CDR3 has 12 residues. DNA of the CDR3: TGTGCCAGCAGTGCCCGGGCCTCCTCGGGGATATTT. Translating it yields CASSARASSGIF.

The rearrangement links TRBV5-1 to TRBJ1-4, with a possible D match to TRBD1 (5 bases). The CDR3 extends over 13 amino acids. CDR1 is SGHRS and CDR2 is YFSETQ in the germline V gene. With 5 bases removed from V and 7 bases from J, the gap between germline ends came to 12 bases. The CDR3 protein is CASSATGGEKLFF. Written as DNA, the CDR3 is TGCGCCAGCAGTGCTACTGGGGGTGAAAAACTGTTTTTT. Full variable domain (outside the CDR3, taken from reference TRBV5-1 and TRBJ1-4): KAGVTQTPRYLIKTRGQQVTLSCSPISGHRSVSWYQQTPGQGLQFLFEYFSETQRNKGNFPGRFSGRQFSNSRSEMNVSTLELGDSALYLCASSATGGEKLFFGSGTQLSVL.

The chain employs TRBV7-9 and TRBJ1-1; no clear D gene. This CDR3 region has 12 residues. Germline loops: CDR1 SEHNR, CDR2 FQNEAQ (reference sequence). Between the trimmed V and J ends, which lost 0 bases and 3 bases, there was a span of 2 bases. The CDR3 DNA is TGTGCCAGCAGCTTAGCCCACACTGAAGCTTTCTTT. This gives the protein CASSLAHTEAFF.

This clone was counted once. The V gene is TRBV7-9, the J gene TRBJ2-3; the D is unclear. Deletions cut 5 bases from V and 6 bases from J, with 9 bases between. Per the germline V gene, CDR1 is SEHNR and CDR2 is FQNEAQ (reference sequence). The CDR3 covers 12 residues. CDR3 residues: CASSPRPDTQYF. The CDR3 DNA reads TGTGCCAGCAGCCCGCGCCCGGATACGCAGTATTTT.

The chain couples TRBV5-4 to TRBJ2-3, with TRBD2 matching 12 bases. The CDR3 is 16 amino acids. V lost 4 bases to trimming and J lost 6 bases; unmatched junction nucleotides: 9. Germline V lookup: CDR1 SGHNT, CDR2 YYREEE (reference sequence). This CDR3 reads CASSITSGRLSDTQYF. CDR3 DNA sequence: TGTGCCAGCAGCATAACTAGCGGGAGGTTATCGGATACGCAGTATTTT.

The chain joins TRBV25-1 to TRBJ2-5, with 7 positions matching TRBD1. The CDR3 spans 14 residues. CDR1 and CDR2 from the germline V gene are MGHDK and SYGVNS. V trimming: 3 bases; J trimming: 2 bases; junction bases outside the gene matches: 3. The CDR3 nucleotides are TGTGCCAGCAGTGATACGACAGGGCAAGAGACCCAGTACTTC. It codes for CASSDTTGQETQYF.

This clone was observed a handful of times. The V call is TRBV5-1, the J call TRBJ1-1; tentative D call: TRBD1 (5 bases). This CDR3 is built from 15 residues. The germline V and J ends were trimmed by 0 bases and 6 bases, with 15 bases remaining between them. CDR1 is SGHRS and CDR2 is YFSETQ in the germline V gene. CDR3: CASSLESTRGAEAFF. CDR3 coding DNA: TGCGCCAGCAGCTTGGAGTCCACAAGGGGCGCTGAAGCTTTCTTT.

The J gene is TRBJ1-1, the V gene TRBV27; D call uncertain. There are 15 residues in the CDR3. Germline CDR1 is MNHEY and CDR2 is SMNVEV (reference sequence). The germline V and J ends were trimmed by 8 bases and 0 bases, with 16 bases remaining between them. This chain's CDR3 is CASSNHDGLNTEAFF. The CDR3, as DNA: TGTGCCAGCTCCAATCACGACGGACTGAACACTGAAGCTTTCTTT.

Turning to this clone: Possible read error: a much larger clone is one base away. The chain recombines TRBV7-3 with TRBJ1-1; D may be TRBD1 (5 bases). Per germline, CDR1 SGHTA and CDR2 FQGTGA. V dropped 2 bases and J dropped 1 base, with 8 bases sitting between them. The CDR3 runs to 14 residues. The CDR3 nucleotides read TGTGCCAGCAGCTTAGGGGGGACGAACACTGAAGCTTTCTTT. It encodes CASSLGGTNTEAFF.

The rearrangement uses TRBV28 and TRBJ2-3; perhaps TRBD2 as D (5 bases). CDR1 is MDHEN, CDR2 SYDVKM, per germline. The ends were cut back, 5 bases at V and 0 bases at J, with 9 bases in the middle. CDR3 length equals 14 residues. The DNA of the CDR3 is TGTGCCAGCAGTCGAGGACTGAGCACAGATACGCAGTATTTT. This translates into CASSRGLSTDTQYF.

This rearrangement joins TRBV5-1 to TRBJ2-2; a weak D match, TRBD2 (5 bases). The V end was cut by 2 bases, the J end by 0 bases, with 11 bases between. The V gene's germline CDR1 is SGHRS and CDR2 YFSETQ. The CDR3 extends over 16 amino acids. CDR3 residues: CASSLTRGTNTGELFF. For the CDR3, the DNA is TGCGCCAGCAGCTTAACCCGGGGTACGAACACCGGGGAGCTGTTTTTT.

V and J are TRBV7-3 and TRBJ2-7; D remains ambiguous. V lost 1 base and J 4 bases, leaving 11 bases between the germline ends. Germline loops: CDR1 SGHTA, CDR2 FQGTGA. This CDR3 region has 14 residues. The chain's CDR3 is CASSLMRQQYEQYF. The CDR3 region has the DNA TGTGCCAGCAGCTTAATGCGGCAGCAATACGAGCAGTACTTC.

The chain recombines TRBV6-5 with TRBJ2-5, with 8 positions matching TRBD2. Germline CDR1 MNHEY, CDR2 SVGAGI. The CDR3 consists of 13 residues. The V and J ends lost 6 bases and 5 bases, in that order; junction bases with no gene match: 5. CDR3 protein: CASRIAGRETQYF. The DNA for the CDR3 is TGTGCCAGCAGGATAGCGGGAAGGGAGACCCAGTACTTC.

This CDR3 is CAISPQEREIYEQYF. The CDR3 DNA reads TGTGCCATCAGTCCCCAAGAGAGGGAGATCTACGAGCAGTACTTC. V is TRBV10-3 and J is TRBJ2-7; D is perhaps TRBD2 (5 bases). V was shortened by 5 bases and J by 3 bases, with 17 bases between the two germline ends. Germline V gene data show CDR1 as ENHRY and CDR2 as SYGVKD. CDR3 length equals 15 residues.

J is TRBJ2-1 and V is TRBV29-1; tentatively, D is TRBD1 or TRBD2 (5 bases each). This CDR3 comprises 15 residues. The germline gives CDR1 SQVTM, CDR2 ANQGSEA. V lost 2 bases and J lost 0, with 11 bases in between. The CDR3 nucleotides are TGCAGCGTTGAAATAGAGGGGAACTCCTACAATGAGCAGTTCTTC. Translating gives CSVEIEGNSYNEQFF.

V gene TRBV18 combines with J gene TRBJ2-5; D may be TRBD1 (5 bases). CDR3 size: 14 residues. The V gene's germline CDR1 is KGHSH and CDR2 LQKENI. Trimming pared 5 bases from V and 1 base from J, leaving 11 bases between. The CDR3 region is CASSVDSPQETQYF. The DNA for the CDR3 is TGTGCCAGCTCAGTTGACAGTCCCCAAGAGACCCAGTACTTC.

This chain connects TRBV5-1 to TRBJ2-5; TRBD2 is a possible D gene (5 bases). The V and J ends lost 4 bases and 5 bases respectively, with 15 bases between them. The CDR3 is made up of 14 amino acids. Germline V gene data show CDR1 as SGHRS and CDR2 as YFSETQ. The CDR3 sequence is CASSLTTSSETQYF. The CDR3 region has the DNA TGCGCCAGCAGCCTGACCACTAGTTCGGAGACCCAGTACTTC.

Regarding this clone: This same CDR3 is encoded by further DNA sequences in the sample. The genes are TRBV5-1 and TRBJ2-5; 12 positions agree with TRBD2. The V gene end was trimmed by 0 bases and the J gene end by 2 bases; junction bases not matched to a gene: 2. This CDR3 comprises 16 residues. From germline, CDR1 is SGHRS and CDR2 YFSETQ. The chain's CDR3 is CASSLVLAGGQETQYF. CDR3 sequence (DNA): TGCGCCAGCAGCTTGGTCCTAGCGGGAGGGCAAGAGACCCAGTACTTC.

The V gene is TRBV19, the J gene TRBJ1-5, with no clear D. Deletions cut 3 bases from V and 10 bases from J, with 13 bases between. The CDR3 totals 13 residues. Germline CDR1 reads LNHDA; CDR2 reads SQIVND (reference sequence). The CDR3 sequence is CASSMGPSGPQHF. CDR3 nucleotide sequence: TGTGCCAGTAGTATGGGTCCCAGTGGCCCCCAGCATTTT.

This clone was detected only a few times. V is TRBV2 and J is TRBJ2-2; no firm D call. Trimming removed 3 bases from V and 3 bases from J, with 20 bases in between. Germline values: CDR1 SNHLY, CDR2 FYNNEI. The CDR3 extends over 18 amino acids. The CDR3 sequence is CASSEESESSSYTGELFF. In DNA, the CDR3 is TGTGCCAGCAGTGAGGAGTCGGAGTCTAGTAGTTACACCGGGGAGCTGTTTTTT.

The rearrangement joins TRBV30 to TRBJ1-5; D remains unclear. Trimming shortened V by 7 bases and J by 3 bases, and 13 bases separated the two germline ends. The CDR3 covers 13 residues. Germline V lookup: CDR1 GTSNPN, CDR2 SVGIG (reference sequence). This CDR3 is CASSSGLNQPQHF. The CDR3 coding sequence is TGTGCCTCCTCGTCCGGGCTCAATCAGCCCCAGCATTTT.